Listed here is a single T cell receptor beta chain. Its antigen remains undetermined. Per-base quality was not reported, and no clone a single base away is much larger than it. TCRbeta CDR3 regions were amplified from genomic DNA using the immunoSEQ Assay, a bias-controlled multiplex PCR. Per the source publication's procedure: The number of nucleated cells in each sample was estimated by amplification of reference gene primers within the assay. Sequence reads were collapsed and filtered to measure the absolute abundance of every unique TCRbeta CDR3 rearrangement. Productive Simpson clonality was computed per sample as the square root of Simpson's diversity index over productive rearrangements. Sourced from immuneACCESS, this table was stored by TCRdb with only in-frame sequences that have V and J called. A share of the clones is absent; for the studies checked, an unresolved V gene accounts for under half, and the remainder has no known explanation. The D gene and trimming were derived from the DNA, and the V and J assignments and clone size from that table. This sample comprises about 150,000 clones, around 90% of them detected only once. The top ten clonotypes cover about 2.5% of the sample.

The entry originates in a study of blood T cell repertoires in COVID-19 (dated by TCRdb to 2018 to 2021). For the wider study: Collaborator samples came from the United States, Italy and Spain and covered acute and convalescent phases of COVID-19. Deeply sampled blood TCRbeta repertoires from subjects exposed to, actively infected with, or recovered from COVID-19 were included in the dataset. The repertoires were released in a freely available public database intended as a resource for research on the immune response to SARS-CoV-2. HLA class I and class II types, where available, came from metadata supplied by the sample provider rather than from assay-based typing. The sample metadata nearly always contained a de-identified subject ID, COVID-19 status, age in years and sex. Samples were obtained from the ongoing ImmuneRACE study (first 160 participants) and from over 1,000 subjects provided by 6 global collaborators. The material from the prospective study consisted of cDNA or gDNA derived from T cells, B-cell-depleted T cells, or PBMCs.

Taken from cysteine to phenylalanine, the CDR3 has 12 residues. Kept here is only the CDR3 DNA, which spans 36 bases and is read in frame from base 1. V was cut back by 2 bases and J by 3 bases, leaving a gap of 4 bases between them. The germline V gene encodes CDR1 SGDLS and CDR2 YYNGEE. What the authors observed across the whole study: The amount of clinical and demographic metadata varied by source and participant and was provided uncurated.

One collaborating source in Seattle enrolled patients during active infection and followed them longitudinally through the course of disease. Collaborating institutions collected whole blood in K2EDTA tubes following their own protocols. For TCRbeta analysis, collaborator samples were shipped as frozen whole blood, as isolated PBMCs, or as DNA extracted from either sample type. The chain joins TRBV9 to TRBJ2-3; too little of a D gene remains to name it. The sample taken for sequencing was peripheral blood. The origin of this receptor is a woman older than 75 with COVID-19, enrolled during active disease. The CDR3 has the sequence CASSVSTDTQYF. The base sequence is TGTGCCAGCAGCGTTTCAACAGATACGCAGTATTTT.